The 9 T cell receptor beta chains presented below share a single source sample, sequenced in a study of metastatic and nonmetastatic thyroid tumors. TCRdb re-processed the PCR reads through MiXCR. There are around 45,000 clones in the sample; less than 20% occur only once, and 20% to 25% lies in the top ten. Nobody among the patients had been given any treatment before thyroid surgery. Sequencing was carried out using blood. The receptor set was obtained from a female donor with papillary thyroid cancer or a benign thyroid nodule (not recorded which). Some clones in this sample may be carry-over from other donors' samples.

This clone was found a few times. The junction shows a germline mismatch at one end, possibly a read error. The CDR3 DNA sequence: TGTGCCAGCAGCCAAGCAAGATTGGGCTACGCCTTC. It codes for CASSQARLGYAF. The chain carries TRBV3-1 and TRBJ1-2; D remains unclear. Looked up from germline, CDR1 is LGHDT and CDR2 is YNNKEL (reference sequence). The CDR3 contains 12 residues.

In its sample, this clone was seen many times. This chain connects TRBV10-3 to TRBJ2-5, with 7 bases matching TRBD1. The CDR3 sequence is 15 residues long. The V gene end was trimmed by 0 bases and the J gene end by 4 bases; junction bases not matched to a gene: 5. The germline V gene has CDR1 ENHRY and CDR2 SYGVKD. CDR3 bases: TGTGCCATCAGTGAGTCGCCAGGGGGTACAGAGACCCAGTACTTC. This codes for CAISESPGGTETQYF.

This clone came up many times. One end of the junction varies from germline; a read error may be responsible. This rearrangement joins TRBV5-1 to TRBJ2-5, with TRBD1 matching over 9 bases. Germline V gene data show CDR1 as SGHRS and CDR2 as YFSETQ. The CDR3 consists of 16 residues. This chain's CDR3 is CASSLAGTGGVETQYF. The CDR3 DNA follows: TGCGCCAGCAGTTTGGCGGGTACAGGGGGCGTTGAGACCCAGTACTTC.

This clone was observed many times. CDR3: CASSTTGAEPQHF. Written as DNA, the CDR3 is TGTGCCAGCTCAACGACAGGGGCCGAGCCCCAGCATTTT. The chain has TRBV18 and TRBJ1-5; TRBD1 aligns across 8 bases. J lost 8 bases, V lost 5 bases, and 5 bases had no gene match. The CDR3 length is 13 residues. Germline CDR1 is KGHSH and CDR2 is LQKENI.

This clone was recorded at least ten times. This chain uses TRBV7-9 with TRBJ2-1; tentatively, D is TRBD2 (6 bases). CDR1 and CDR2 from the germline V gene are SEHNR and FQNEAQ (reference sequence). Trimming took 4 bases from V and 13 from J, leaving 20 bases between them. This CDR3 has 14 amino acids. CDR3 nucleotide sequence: TGTGCCAGCAGCTCAACACCGATTGGGAGGACCCAGTTCTTC. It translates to CASSSTPIGRTQFF.

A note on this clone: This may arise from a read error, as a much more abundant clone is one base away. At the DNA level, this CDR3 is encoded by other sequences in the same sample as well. The CDR3 DNA follows: TGCGCCAGCAGCCCTGGGACAGGTGATAGGAATGAGCAGTTCTTC. It encodes CASSPGTGDRNEQFF. The J gene is TRBJ2-1, the V gene TRBV4-1; TRBD1 matches 8 bases. Trimming removed 4 bases from V and 7 bases from J; junction bases left unmatched: 9. The CDR3 covers 15 residues. CDR1 is MGHRA and CDR2 is YSYEKL in the germline V gene.

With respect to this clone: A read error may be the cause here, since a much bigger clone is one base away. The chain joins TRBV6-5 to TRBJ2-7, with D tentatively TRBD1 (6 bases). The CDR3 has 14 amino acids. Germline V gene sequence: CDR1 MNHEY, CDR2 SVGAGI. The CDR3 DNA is TGTGCCAGCAGTTACCCGGACAGTCTCCACGAGCATTACTTC. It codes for CASSYPDSLHEHYF.

For the CDR3, the DNA is TGTGCCAGCAGCGTAGGGAATAGCGGGAGGGCCCGCAATGAGCAGTTCTTC. The encoded protein is CASSVGNSGRARNEQFF. The chain couples TRBV11-1 to TRBJ2-1, with 11 bases lining up with TRBD2. Germline V lookup: CDR1 SGHAT, CDR2 FQDESV (reference sequence). Trimming at V came to 5 bases and at J to 6 bases, leaving 12 bases not matched to a gene. The CDR3 contains 17 residues.

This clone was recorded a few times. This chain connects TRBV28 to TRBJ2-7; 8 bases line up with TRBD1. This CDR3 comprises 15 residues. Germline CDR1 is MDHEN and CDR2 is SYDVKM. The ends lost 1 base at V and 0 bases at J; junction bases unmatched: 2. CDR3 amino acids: CASSLSGGGSYEQYF. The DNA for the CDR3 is TGTGCCAGCAGTTTATCAGGGGGCGGCTCCTACGAGCAGTACTTC. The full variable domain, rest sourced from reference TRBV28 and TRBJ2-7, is DVKVTQSSRYLVKRTGEKVFLECVQDMDHENMFWYRQDPGLGLRLIYFSYDVKMKEKGDIPEGYSVSREKKERFSLILESASTNQTSMYLCASSLSGGGSYEQYFGPGTRLTVT.